The 27 T cell receptor beta chains below were found in one sample sequenced in a study of blood T cell repertoires in COVID-19. TCRdb's copy holds only in-frame clones and misses some; the assay was immunoSEQ multiplex PCR. Of 180,000 or so clones in the sample, 75% to 90% were seen once. Sequencing used PBMCs or T cells enriched from blood (not recorded which). These receptor sequences come from a man between 40 and 49 years old who had recovered from COVID-19.

The gene calls are TRBV5-1 and TRBJ1-2; D is unresolved. Germline lookup yields CDR1 SGHRS and CDR2 YFSETQ. CDR3 length: 13 residues. Trimming took off 4 bases at V and 8 bases at J, with 15 bases between the two ends. The CDR3 DNA sequence: TGCGCCAGCAGCACGGACGTAGAGGGCGGCTACACCTTC. It codes for CASSTDVEGGYTF.

This sequence joins TRBV3-1 (or the pseudogene TRBV3-2) and TRBJ1-5; D is unresolved. Germline CDR1 is LGHDT and CDR2 is YNNKEL (reference sequence). The V gene lost 1 base and the J gene lost 7 bases, with 14 bases spanning the gap. The length of the CDR3 is 15 residues. CDR3 protein: CASSQGWGGEQPQHF. The CDR3 DNA reads TGTGCCAGCAGCCAAGGCTGGGGAGGAGAGCAGCCCCAGCATTTT.

The chain employs TRBV4-1 and TRBJ2-3; 8 bases align to TRBD2. Germline CDR1 is MGHRA and CDR2 is YSYEKL. V shed 1 base and J 4 bases; nucleotides not matched to a gene: 4. This CDR3 has 15 residues. The CDR3 here is CASSQAEREPDTQYF. DNA of the CDR3: TGCGCCAGCAGCCAAGCCGAGCGGGAGCCAGATACGCAGTATTTT.

The DNA for the CDR3 is TGCGCCAGCAGCTGGAACTCCGCGGTCCAAGATACGCAGTATTTT. Its translation: CASSWNSAVQDTQYF. The V and J genes are TRBV5-1 and TRBJ2-3; D is unresolved. Germline V lookup: CDR1 SGHRS, CDR2 YFSETQ. V lost 3 bases and J 5 bases, leaving 16 bases between the germline ends. The CDR3 is 15 amino acids.

The chain is built from TRBV27 and TRBJ1-2, with 10 bases matching TRBD1. This CDR3 contains 16 residues. Germline values: CDR1 MNHEY, CDR2 SMNVEV (reference sequence). The trim removed 5 bases at V and 7 bases at J, leaving 13 bases unmatched. CDR3 loop: CASSLGTGVGTFGYTF. CDR3 DNA sequence: TGTGCCAGCAGTCTCGGGACAGGGGTAGGAACTTTTGGCTACACCTTC.

V and J are TRBV30 and TRBJ2-5; 7 positions match TRBD2. There are 15 residues in the CDR3. Germline V CDR1 and CDR2: GTSNPN, SVGIG (reference sequence). V dropped 0 bases and J dropped 5; count of bases not matched to a gene: 9. CDR3 in DNA: TGTGCCTGGAGTGTACTAAGACTAGCTGAGGAGACCCAGTACTTC. It encodes CAWSVLRLAEETQYF.

This chain joins TRBV11-3 and TRBJ1-1; D might be TRBD1 (6 bases). The CDR3 contains 14 residues. Germline CDR1 reads SGHNT; CDR2 reads YENEEA. The V end lost 6 bases, the J end lost 1 base, and 12 bases lay between the germline ends. Written as DNA, the CDR3 is TGTGCCAGCAGACCACAGGGAAGGAACACTGAAGCTTTCTTT. The encoded protein is CASRPQGRNTEAFF.

This rearrangement joins TRBV5-4 to TRBJ1-1; 9 nucleotides line up with TRBD1. This CDR3 is 16 amino acids long. Germline loops: CDR1 SGHNT, CDR2 YYREEE (reference sequence). V gave up 4 bases and J gave up 4 bases; unmatched junction bases: 11. The CDR3 sequence: CASSPLSGQGITEAFF. The CDR3 region has the DNA TGTGCCAGCAGCCCCCTGAGCGGACAGGGGATCACTGAAGCTTTCTTT.

The chain carries TRBV7-9 and TRBJ1-1; D is undetermined. V lost 1 base and J 8 bases, leaving 8 bases between the germline ends. Germline lookup yields CDR1 SEHNR and CDR2 FQNEAQ (reference sequence). The CDR3 extends over 12 amino acids. CDR3 nucleotide sequence: TGTGCCAGCAGCTTAGGTGCGGGAGAAGCTTTCTTT. Translated: CASSLGAGEAFF.

The chain links TRBV27 to TRBJ1-1; 9 bases are a match to TRBD1. The CDR3 runs 13 residues. Trimming cost V 6 bases and J 5 bases; bases outside gene matches: 4. Germline CDR1 and CDR2: MNHEY and SMNVEV (reference sequence). The CDR3 region is CASRDRGDTEAFF. CDR3 in DNA: TGTGCCAGCAGGGACAGGGGAGATACTGAAGCTTTCTTT.

This clone was seen more than once but under ten times. The chain has TRBV2 and TRBJ1-5; D unclear. This CDR3 is built from 15 residues. Deletions cut 8 bases from V and 7 bases from J, with 21 bases between. Per germline, CDR1 SNHLY and CDR2 FYNNEI. CDR3 nucleotides: TGTGCCAGCTGGCCAGGATCGTCCCCAGGACAGCCCCAGCATTTT. Translation gives CASWPGSSPGQPQHF.

The table lists this clone with a count of one. This chain uses TRBV5-1 with TRBJ1-3; 11 positions agree with TRBD1. The V segment lost 1 base and the J segment 2 bases; nucleotides outside the gene matches: 2. This CDR3 comprises 16 residues. The germline gives CDR1 SGHRS, CDR2 YFSETQ. In DNA form, the CDR3 reads TGCGCCAGCAGCTTGTCGGGACAGGGGGCTGGAAACACCATATATTTT. Residues: CASSLSGQGAGNTIYF.

V gene TRBV5-1 combines with J gene TRBJ1-1, with no clear D. The V end was cut by 0 bases, the J end by 6 bases, with 6 bases between. Germline V gene lookup returns CDR1 SGHRS and CDR2 YFSETQ. This CDR3 comprises 12 residues. The CDR3, as DNA: TGCGCCAGCAGCTTGGAGTCGGCTGAAGCTTTCTTT. Translating gives CASSLESAEAFF.

This clone showed up just once. The chain has TRBV19 and TRBJ2-7, with D perhaps TRBD1 (5 bases). This CDR3 has 14 amino acids. In germline, CDR1 is LNHDA, CDR2 SQIVND (reference sequence). V was clipped by 3 bases and J by 2 bases, with 11 bases between them. The CDR3 bases are TGTGCCAGTAGTATCCAGGGTGAAGCCTACGAGCAGTACTTC. Amino acids: CASSIQGEAYEQYF. Drawing the rest from reference TRBV19 and TRBJ2-7, the complete variable domain is DGGITQSPKYLFRKEGQNVTLSCEQNLNHDAMYWYRQDPGQGLRLIYYSQIVNDFQKGDIAEGYSVSREKKESFPLTVTSAQKNPTAFYLCASSIQGEAYEQYFGPGTRLTVT.

The gene calls are TRBV28 and TRBJ1-1; the D gene is possibly TRBD1 (6 bases). CDR1 MDHEN and CDR2 SYDVKM come from the germline V gene. There are 15 residues in the CDR3. Trimming took 3 bases from V and 2 from J, leaving 13 bases between them. The CDR3 DNA follows: TGTGCCAGCAGTTTTTGGACCGGGACAAACACTGAAGCTTTCTTT. As protein: CASSFWTGTNTEAFF.

This chain joins TRBV2 and TRBJ1-2; 9 bases agree with TRBD1. Germline lookup yields CDR1 SNHLY and CDR2 FYNNEI. V gave up 8 bases and J gave up 5 bases; unmatched junction bases: 9. This CDR3 spans 14 amino acids. Here the CDR3 reads CASGGPGQGYGYTF. DNA of the CDR3: TGTGCCAGCGGAGGCCCGGGACAGGGTTATGGCTACACCTTC.

The chain couples TRBV6-1 to TRBJ1-4, with 7 positions matching TRBD1. Germline values: CDR1 MNHNS, CDR2 SASEGT. Germline trimming cut 1 base from V and 7 bases from J; bases unmatched to any gene: 6. The CDR3 length is 15 residues. CDR3: CASSEVGGWGEKLFF. DNA for the CDR3: TGTGCCAGCAGTGAAGTAGGGGGCTGGGGTGAAAAACTGTTTTTT.

The genes are TRBV5-5 and TRBJ2-1; 7 bases line up with TRBD1. The trim removed 3 bases at V and 3 bases at J, leaving 3 bases unmatched. Germline V gives CDR1 SGHKS, CDR2 YYEKEE (reference sequence). The CDR3 has 14 residues. In DNA, the CDR3 is TGTGCCAGCAGCTCGGGACAGATCTACAATGAGCAGTTCTTC. It is translated as CASSSGQIYNEQFF.

V gene TRBV2 combines with J gene TRBJ1-1; 7 nucleotides agree with TRBD1. The junction had 6 bases not matched to a gene; V was cut back by 8 bases and J by 3 bases. Per germline, CDR1 SNHLY and CDR2 FYNNEI. This CDR3 has 13 residues. The CDR3 nucleotides are TGTGCCAGCCAGGGGGTACCCGACACTGAAGCTTTCTTT. Its translation: CASQGVPDTEAFF.

V gene TRBV5-8 combines with J gene TRBJ2-7; 9 bases map to TRBD1. After removal of 4 bases from V and 2 bases from J, the junction contained 19 bases not matched to a gene. Germline V CDR1 and CDR2: SGHTS, YDEGEE. CDR3 length: 19 residues. In DNA, the CDR3 is TGTGCCAGCAGCCGATCGGACAGGGGAATTAAAATTGAACCCTACGAGCAGTACTTC. This sequence encodes CASSRSDRGIKIEPYEQYF. Full variable domain (missing parts from reference TRBV5-8 and TRBJ2-7): EAGVTQSPTHLIKTRGQQATLRCSPISGHTSVYWYQQALGLGLQFLLWYDEGEERNRGNFPPRFSGRQFPNYSSELNVNALELEDSALYLCASSRSDRGIKIEPYEQYFGPGTRLTVT.

The chain recombines TRBV10-2 with TRBJ1-4, with D possibly being TRBD1 (5 bases). V was trimmed by 7 bases and J by 7 bases, leaving 16 bases between them. The CDR3 is made up of 14 amino acids. Germline V CDR1 and CDR2: WSHSY, SAAADI. The CDR3 sequence: CASTGTAGGEKLFF. CDR3 nucleotides: TGCGCCAGCACCGGGACCGCCGGGGGTGAAAAACTGTTTTTT.

This clone was recorded at least ten times. The J gene is TRBJ1-3, the V gene TRBV10-1; D may be TRBD1 (5 bases). The length of the CDR3 is 16 residues. CDR1 and CDR2 (germline): WNHNN, SYGVQD (reference sequence). Trimming left V 3 bases short and J 1 base short, with 13 bases between. The CDR3 region has the DNA TGCGCCAGCAGTGATGAAGGGGATGGTTCTGGAAACACCATATATTTT. It specifies CASSDEGDGSGNTIYF.

For this clone: At one boundary the junction diverges from the germline segment, which might be a read error. This rearrangement joins TRBV6-5 to TRBJ1-6; no firm D call. Germline CDR1 and CDR2: MNHEY and SVGAGI. This CDR3 has 13 amino acids. The CDR3 DNA is TGTGCTAGCAGTAGACACCATAATTCACCCCTCCACTTT. Protein product: CASSRHHNSPLHF.

This clone came up once. The chain links TRBV11-2 to TRBJ2-3; TRBD2 matches at 11 bases. Germline V gives CDR1 SGHAT, CDR2 FQNNGV. With V trimmed by 3 bases and J by 3 bases, 5 bases remained unmatched. The CDR3 consists of 16 residues. CDR3 loop: CASSFPLAGVTDTQYF. In nucleotides, the CDR3 is TGTGCCAGCAGCTTTCCACTAGCGGGAGTGACAGATACGCAGTATTTT.

This clone was found a few times. The chain employs TRBV10-3 and TRBJ2-7; D perhaps matches TRBD1 (5 bases). CDR3 size: 12 residues. V was trimmed by 6 bases and J by 4 bases, leaving 10 bases between them. Germline CDR1 ENHRY, CDR2 SYGVKD. The CDR3 DNA is TGTGCCATCAGGGACACAGATTACGAGCAGTACTTC. Translation: CAIRDTDYEQYF.

This clone came up a few times. The chain carries TRBV27 and TRBJ2-3, with D possibly being TRBD1 (6 bases). V was trimmed by 7 bases and J by 2 bases, leaving 10 bases between them. The CDR3 loop spans 13 amino acids. Germline V gene lookup returns CDR1 MNHEY and CDR2 SMNVEV (reference sequence). DNA for the CDR3: TGTGCCAGCACGGTGGGGGCCACAGATACGCAGTATTTT. Translated: CASTVGATDTQYF.

This clone turned up a few times. This chain connects TRBV5-5 to TRBJ2-7, with 8 bases identical to TRBD1. The CDR3 totals 14 residues. Germline CDR1 reads SGHKS; CDR2 reads YYEKEE (reference sequence). V gave up 1 base and J gave up 2 bases; unmatched junction bases: 2. This CDR3 reads CASSLTGGPYEQYF. The CDR3 nucleotides read TGTGCCAGCAGCTTGACAGGGGGACCCTACGAGCAGTACTTC. Full variable domain (outside the CDR3, taken from reference TRBV5-5 and TRBJ2-7): DAGVTQSPTHLIKTRGQQVTLRCSPISGHKSVSWYQQVLGQGPQFIFQYYEKEERGRGNFPDRFSARQFPNYSSELNVNALLLGDSALYLCASSLTGGPYEQYFGPGTRLTVT.